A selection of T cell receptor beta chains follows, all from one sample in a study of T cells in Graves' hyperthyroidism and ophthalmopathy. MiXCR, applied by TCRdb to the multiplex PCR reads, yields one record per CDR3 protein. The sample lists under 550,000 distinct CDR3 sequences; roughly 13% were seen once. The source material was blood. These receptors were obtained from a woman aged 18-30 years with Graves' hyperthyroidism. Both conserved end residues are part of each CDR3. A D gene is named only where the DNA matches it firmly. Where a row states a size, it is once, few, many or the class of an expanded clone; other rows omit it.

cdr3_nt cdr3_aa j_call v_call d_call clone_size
TGTGCCATCAGGGCCACTAGCGGGAGGGCCAATGAGCAGTTCTTC CAIRATSGRANEQFF TRBJ2-1 TRBV10-3 TRBD2 .
TGTGCCAGCAGCTTAGAACAGGTGACAGCGAAAGAGACCCAGTGCTTC CASSLEQVTAKETQCF TRBJ2-5 TRBV7-9 . few
TGTGCCAGCAGTTGGACCGGGGGGCAAGGCTACACCTTC CASSWTGGQGYTF TRBJ1-2 TRBV28 . many
TGCAGTGCTAGAGGGGACTCGCCCGGGGAGCTGTTTTTT CSARGDSPGELFF TRBJ2-2 TRBV20-1 . .
TGTGCCAGTAGTATTCCCCCGGGACTAGCTTACAATGAGCAGTTCTTC CASSIPPGLAYNEQFF TRBJ2-1 TRBV19 TRBD2 few
TGCAGTGCTAGAGATGGCCGGGACAGGGAGGAAAAACTGTTTTTT CSARDGRDREEKLFF TRBJ1-4 TRBV20-1 TRBD1 few
TGTGCCAGCAGTTTCTCCACTTCCTACGAGCAGTACTTC CASSFSTSYEQYF TRBJ2-7 TRBV12-3/TRBV12-4 . many
TGTGCCAGCAGCTTAGTGGCGGGAGAGCAGTTCTTC CASSLVAGEQFF TRBJ2-1 TRBV7-9 . many
TGTGCCAGCCGCACGGTGGGGAACACTGAAGCTTTCTTT CASRTVGNTEAFF TRBJ1-1 TRBV3-1 . many
TGTGCCAGCAGTTTGGAACAGGGGGGCCCAACTAATGAAAAACTGTTTTTT CASSLEQGGPTNEKLFF TRBJ1-4 TRBV27 TRBD1 many
TGTGCCAGCAGCACCCCGACTACTGAGGGTGACGATACGCAGTATTTT CASSTPTTEGDDTQYF TRBJ2-3 TRBV11-2 . many
TGTGCCAGCAGTTTGCGAGGGGGCGGGAACACCGGGGAGCTGTTTTTT CASSLRGGGNTGELFF TRBJ2-2 TRBV27 TRBD1 few
TGTGCCAGCAGCCCCAGAGGACAGGGGCTGTTTTTT CASSPRGQGLFF TRBJ2-2 TRBV14 TRBD1 .
TGTGCCTGGAGAAGGGGCACCGGGGAGCTGTTTTTT CAWRRGTGELFF TRBJ2-2 TRBV30 . .
TGTGCCAGCAGCCAAGACCCCGGAGGAGGGGGAGAGACCCAGTACTTC CASSQDPGGGGETQYF TRBJ2-5 TRBV14 . .
TGTGCCAGCAGCCGCAGAACCGACAACGCTGAAGCTTTCTTT CASSRRTDNAEAFF TRBJ1-1 TRBV11-1 . many
TGTGCCACCAGTGATTTGGAGACAGGGTTCGGCGAGACCCAGTACTTC CATSDLETGFGETQYF TRBJ2-5 TRBV24-1 TRBD1 few
TGTGCCAGCAGCCAGGGGATGCCCCAGCATTTT CASSQGMPQHF TRBJ1-5 TRBV6-2/TRBV6-3 . many
TGTGCCGGTAGTATAGACGTCGCGGGAGGGCCCTACAATGAGCAGTTCTTC CAGSIDVAGGPYNEQFF TRBJ2-1 TRBV19 TRBD2 few
TGTCCCAGCACCGATACCTACGAGCAGTACTTC CPSTDTYEQYF TRBJ2-7 TRBV6-2/TRBV6-3 . .
TGTGCCAGCAGCTTATCTTCGGGCGACGGGGAGACCCAGTACTTC CASSLSSGDGETQYF TRBJ2-5 TRBV7-9 . many
TGTGCCAGCAGGTCCAGGGGGCGAGAGACCCAGTACTTC CASRSRGRETQYF TRBJ2-5 TRBV28 TRBD1 few
TGTGCCAGCAGTGAAGTGACAGACCGGACCGAGCAGTACTTC CASSEVTDRTEQYF TRBJ2-7 TRBV2 . many